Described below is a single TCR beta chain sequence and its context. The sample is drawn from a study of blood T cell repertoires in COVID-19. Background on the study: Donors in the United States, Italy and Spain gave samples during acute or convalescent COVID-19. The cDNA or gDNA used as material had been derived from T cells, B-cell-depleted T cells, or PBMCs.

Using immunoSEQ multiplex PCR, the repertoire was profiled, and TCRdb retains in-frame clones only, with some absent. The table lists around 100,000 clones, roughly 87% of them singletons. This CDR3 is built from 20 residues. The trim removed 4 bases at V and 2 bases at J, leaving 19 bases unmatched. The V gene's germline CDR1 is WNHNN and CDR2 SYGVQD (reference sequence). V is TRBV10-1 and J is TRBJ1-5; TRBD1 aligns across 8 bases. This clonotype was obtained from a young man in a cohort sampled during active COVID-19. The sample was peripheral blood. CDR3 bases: TGCGCCAGCAGTGTGGCCCAGGGGGCGTACCGTTCCGTAGGCAATCAGCCCCAGCATTTT. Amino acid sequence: CASSVAQGAYRSVGNQPQHF.